These 23 T cell receptor beta chains originate from one sample sequenced in a study of control samples from healthy donors and cancer patients. Repertoires were generated with immunoSEQ multiplex PCR, while TCRdb's copy carries only in-frame clones and drops some. The table lists about 170,000 clones, around 92% of them singletons, with about 1.6% in the top ten. Sequencing was done on a sample of blood. These receptors originate from a woman in her thirties in good health.

The J gene is TRBJ1-1, the V gene TRBV6-4; tentative D call: TRBD1 (6 bases). Germline CDR1 is MRHNA and CDR2 is SNTAGT. V dropped 4 bases and J dropped 1 base, with 13 bases sitting between them. This CDR3 is 15 amino acids long. CDR3 sequence reads: CASSAQGIPNTEAFF. DNA for the CDR3: TGTGCCAGCAGTGCACAGGGTATCCCGAACACTGAAGCTTTCTTT.

The J gene is TRBJ2-5, the V gene TRBV30; 10 nucleotides agree with TRBD2. Germline assignment: CDR1 GTSNPN and CDR2 SVGIG (reference sequence). V shed 2 bases and J 4 bases; nucleotides not matched to a gene: 7. CDR3 length: 15 amino acids. CDR3 amino acids: CAWSRDLAGGETQYF. The CDR3 nucleotides are TGTGCCTGGAGTCGGGATTTAGCGGGAGGAGAGACCCAGTACTTC. The variable domain in full, with the rest retrieved from reference TRBV30 and TRBJ2-5, is SQTIHQWPATLVQPVGSPLSLECTVEGTSNPNLYWYRQAAGRGLQLLFYSVGIGQISSEVPQNLSASRPQDRQFILSSKKLLLSDSGFYLCAWSRDLAGGETQYFGPGTRLLVL.

The chain carries TRBV4-2 and TRBJ2-7, with 9 bases fitting TRBD2. J was trimmed by 2 bases and V by 0 bases; bases with no gene match: 5. Germline values: CDR1 LGHNA, CDR2 YNFKEQ. The CDR3 is 16 amino acids. CDR3 bases: TGTGCCAGCAGCCAAGAGTTGCGGGGGGGCGCCTACGAGCAGTACTTC. Residues: CASSQELRGGAYEQYF.

The CDR3 bases are TGCAGCGTTGATGGTAGCGGGAGGGCGGGCACAGATACGCAGTATTTT. Its protein product is CSVDGSGRAGTDTQYF. The V gene is TRBV29-1, the J gene TRBJ2-3, with 11 nucleotides matching TRBD2. Germline V gene lookup returns CDR1 SQVTM and CDR2 ANQGSEA. There are 16 residues in the CDR3. The V and J ends lost 3 bases and 1 base, in that order; junction bases with no gene match: 6.

This chain joins TRBV7-8 and TRBJ1-2; TRBD1 is a possible D gene (5 bases). This CDR3 spans 12 amino acids. CDR1 SGHVS and CDR2 FQNEAQ come from the germline V gene. The germline V and J ends were trimmed by 1 base and 8 bases, with 8 bases remaining between them. CDR3 sequence reads: CASSLGGVGYTF. DNA for the CDR3: TGTGCCAGCAGCTTAGGAGGGGTCGGCTACACCTTC.

The DNA for the CDR3 is TGTGCCAGCAGCTTGTTAGGGACAGGGGAAAAAGGCTACACCTTC. This translates into CASSLLGTGEKGYTF. V is TRBV5-6 and J is TRBJ1-2; TRBD1 matches at 10 bases. Germline CDR1 SGHDT, CDR2 YYEEEE. The V segment lost 1 base and the J segment 8 bases; nucleotides outside the gene matches: 8. This CDR3 is 15 amino acids long.

CDR3 coding DNA: TGTGCCAGCAGTGTCGGGGGGGCAGATACGCAGTATTTT. Its protein is CASSVGGADTQYF. The chain combines TRBV2 with TRBJ2-3, with TRBD2 matching over 8 bases. This CDR3 is 13 amino acids long. Germline V lookup: CDR1 SNHLY, CDR2 FYNNEI. V dropped 4 bases and J dropped 4; count of bases not matched to a gene: 1.

This clone was observed once. The V call is TRBV2, the J call TRBJ2-1, with D unclear. The CDR3 has 13 amino acids. The germline gives CDR1 SNHLY, CDR2 FYNNEI. Trimming pared 7 bases from V and 7 bases from J, leaving 14 bases between. The CDR3 sequence is CASTLTTLNEQFF. The CDR3 DNA follows: TGTGCCAGCACCTTGACCACGTTGAATGAGCAGTTCTTC.

The chain employs TRBV7-3 and TRBJ2-3; 10 positions agree with TRBD2. The CDR3 loop spans 14 amino acids. The V gene end was trimmed by 2 bases and the J gene end by 4 bases; junction bases not matched to a gene: 0. Germline V gene sequence: CDR1 SGHTA, CDR2 FQGTGA. Here the CDR3 DNA reads TGTGCCAGCAGCTTACTAGCGGGAGCAGATACGCAGTATTTT. The encoded protein is CASSLLAGADTQYF. Full variable domain (missing parts from reference TRBV7-3 and TRBJ2-3): GAGVSQTPSNKVTEKGKYVELRCDPISGHTALYWYRQSLGQGPEFLIYFQGTGAADDSGLPNDRFFAVRPEGSVSTLKIQRTERGDSAVYLCASSLLAGADTQYFGPGTRLTVL.

This clone was seen more than once but under ten times. The J gene is TRBJ1-1, the V gene TRBV7-8; possible D gene TRBD1, 5 bases. V was clipped by 5 bases and J by 0 bases, with 7 bases between them. The CDR3 has 13 amino acids. Germline V gives CDR1 SGHVS, CDR2 FQNEAQ. CDR3 sequence reads: CASSPGLNTEAFF. The CDR3 nucleotides are TGTGCCAGCAGCCCGGGACTGAACACTGAAGCTTTCTTT.

The chain combines TRBV7-8 with TRBJ2-2; 7 bases line up with TRBD1. This CDR3 has 15 amino acids. V shed 1 base and J 3 bases; nucleotides not matched to a gene: 2. Germline values: CDR1 SGHVS, CDR2 FQNEAQ. CDR3 region: CASSLVGTDTGELFF. For the CDR3, the DNA is TGTGCCAGCAGCTTAGTCGGGACAGACACCGGGGAGCTGTTTTTT. The full variable domain, with the rest looked up from reference TRBV7-8 and TRBJ2-2, is GAGVSQSPRYKVAKRGQDVALRCDPISGHVSLFWYQQALGQGPEFLTYFQNEAQLDKSGLPSDRFFAERPEGSVSTLKIQRTQQEDSAVYLCASSLVGTDTGELFFGEGSRLTVL.

The gene calls are TRBV6-5 and TRBJ1-1; D call uncertain. The germline V gene has CDR1 MNHEY and CDR2 SVGAGI. The CDR3 consists of 12 residues. V lost 7 bases, J lost 1 base, and 7 bases lay in between. The CDR3 here is CASIRGNTEAFF. The DNA for the CDR3 is TGTGCCAGCATTCGGGGGAACACTGAAGCTTTCTTT.

The genes are TRBV28 and TRBJ2-7; 10 bases line up with TRBD1. CDR1 and CDR2 from the germline V gene are MDHEN and SYDVKM. Trimming removed 5 bases from V and 1 base from J; junction bases left unmatched: 14. The CDR3 is 18 amino acids. The CDR3 region is CASSPPTGGLLGSYEQYF. Written as DNA, the CDR3 is TGTGCCAGCAGTCCCCCGACAGGGGGCCTACTGGGGTCCTACGAGCAGTACTTC.

The V call is TRBV14, the J call TRBJ1-1, with TRBD1 as a possible D gene (5 bases). Germline CDR1 reads SGHDN; CDR2 reads FVKESK. The CDR3 has 13 amino acids. The V and J ends lost 3 bases and 1 base respectively, with 6 bases between them. CDR3 nucleotide sequence: TGTGCCAGCAGCCACAGGGCGAACACTGAAGCTTTCTTT. Translating it yields CASSHRANTEAFF.

The rearrangement uses TRBV9 and TRBJ2-5; TRBD2 matches at 11 bases. The CDR3 runs to 15 residues. Losses at the gene ends were 0 bases for V and 5 bases for J; bases not matched to a gene: 3. Germline V CDR1 and CDR2: SGDLS, YYNGEE. The CDR3 loop is CASSVGSGGAETQYF. The CDR3 nucleotides read TGTGCCAGCAGCGTAGGTAGCGGGGGGGCCGAGACCCAGTACTTC.

The V and J genes are TRBV12-3 or TRBV12-4 and TRBJ1-1; a possible D gene is TRBD1 (5 bases). Trimming cost V 6 bases and J 1 base, with 9 bases left between them. The CDR3 spans 13 residues. CDR3 coding DNA: TGTGCCAGCAGAATCGGGGCGAACACTGAAGCTTTCTTT. It translates to CASRIGANTEAFF.

The chain links TRBV25-1 to TRBJ2-2; TRBD1 agrees at 8 bases. Germline V lookup: CDR1 MGHDK, CDR2 SYGVNS. The CDR3 runs to 14 residues. The V and J ends lost 3 bases and 6 bases, in that order; junction bases with no gene match: 3. CDR3 in DNA: TGTGCCAGCAGTGATGTGGACAGGGCCGGGGAGCTGTTTTTT. Its protein is CASSDVDRAGELFF. The entire variable domain, with the rest obtained from reference TRBV25-1 and TRBJ2-2, is as follows: EADIYQTPRYLVIGTGKKITLECSQTMGHDKMYWYQQDPGMELHLIHYSYGVNSTEKGDLSSESTVSRIRTEHFPLTLESARPSHTSQYLCASSDVDRAGELFFGEGSRLTVL.

The rearrangement links TRBV5-6 to TRBJ2-7; D assignment may be TRBD1 or TRBD2 (6 bases each). V lost 1 base, J lost 5 bases, and 16 bases lay in between. CDR1 and CDR2 from the germline V gene are SGHDT and YYEEEE. This CDR3 is 15 amino acids long. The CDR3 DNA is TGTGCCAGCAGCTTGACGGAAGGGGGGCGTCACGAGCAGTACTTC. Protein: CASSLTEGGRHEQYF.

The CDR3 DNA reads TGTGCCAGCAGCTTGCTCGGACAGGGCGAAAAACTGTTTTTT. Protein sequence: CASSLLGQGEKLFF. V usage is TRBV7-2 and J usage is TRBJ1-4; the match to TRBD1 covers 8 bases. Germline CDR1 SGHTA, CDR2 FQGNSA. The CDR3 spans 14 residues. V shed 3 bases, J shed 8 bases, and the junction held 5 bases outside the gene matches. Together with reference TRBV7-2 and TRBJ1-4, the CDR3 gives the full variable domain: GAGVSQSPSNKVTEKGKDVELRCDPISGHTALYWYRQSLGQGLEFLIYFQGNSAPDKSGLPSDRFSAERTGGSVSTLTIQRTQQEDSAVYLCASSLLGQGEKLFFGSGTQLSVL.

This sequence joins TRBV15 and TRBJ1-2, with no clear D. Trimming shortened V by 0 bases and J by 3 bases, and 5 bases separated the two germline ends. The CDR3 covers 13 residues. Germline V lookup: CDR1 LNHNV, CDR2 YYDKDF (reference sequence). The CDR3 sequence is CATSRDQDYGYTF. CDR3 nucleotides: TGTGCCACCAGCAGAGATCAAGACTATGGCTACACCTTC.

This rearrangement joins TRBV5-5 to TRBJ2-1; D is unclear. Germline V CDR1 and CDR2: SGHKS, YYEKEE (reference sequence). This CDR3 has 15 residues. Trimming left V 0 bases short and J 0 bases short, with 7 bases between. The CDR3 region has the DNA TGTGCCAGCAGCTTGGACAAAATCTCCTACAATGAGCAGTTCTTC. This sequence encodes CASSLDKISYNEQFF.

The V gene is TRBV15, the J gene TRBJ2-5; TRBD1 matches at 7 bases. Germline V lookup: CDR1 LNHNV, CDR2 YYDKDF (reference sequence). The J segment lost 5 bases and the V segment lost 0 bases, leaving 9 bases of the junction unmatched. The CDR3 length is 16 residues. CDR3: CATSRDRKGGAETQYF. The CDR3 DNA is TGTGCCACCAGCAGAGATAGGAAAGGGGGCGCCGAGACCCAGTACTTC.

The V and J genes are TRBV7-9 and TRBJ2-1; D is possibly TRBD1 (5 bases). V lost 6 bases and J 0 bases, leaving 12 bases between the germline ends. The CDR3 extends over 15 amino acids. Germline-derived CDR1 and CDR2 are SEHNR and FQNEAQ (reference sequence). CDR3 nucleotide sequence: TGTGCCAGCAGACTAAGGACAAGCTCCTACAATGAGCAGTTCTTC. Its protein is CASRLRTSSYNEQFF.